This TCR beta chain was documented in a study of T and B cells in COVID-19 patients. Whole-study context: The recovered cohort's median age was approximately 37 years, versus 65 to 80 years in active infection. Findings and caveats of the study: Highly clonal in active COVID-19, TRB repertoires exceeded healthy-donor diversity and richness at recovery. Patients with COVID-19 reportedly showed strongly skewed T cell receptor beta variable and joining gene usage.

CDR1 is MNHNS and CDR2 is SASEGT in the germline V gene. The CDR3 is 17 residues long. Trimming cost V 6 bases and J 0 bases; bases outside gene matches: 7. From blood, about 250-500 ng of genomic DNA served as TRB template. TRB rearrangements were amplified by multiplex PCR with BIOMED2 TRB-A/B primers. Each CDR3 protein gets one entry after TCRdb re-called the multiplex PCR reads with MiXCR. The table shows several thousand distinct CDR3 sequences, with 28% occurring only once. This clonotype is judged medium-sized. The antigen remains unidentified. The rearrangement links TRBV6-1 to TRBJ2-6; TRBD1 aligns across 8 bases. The specimen was blood. The TCR was taken from a human donor who had recovered from COVID-19. The CDR3 bases are TGTGCCAGCAGCGGACAGGGTTCGGCCTCTGGGGCCAACGTCCTGACTTTC. It is translated as CASSGQGSASGANVLTF.